This is a list of T cell receptor beta chains from one sample in a study of CD8 T cells in Susac syndrome. TCRdb re-derived calls from the immunoSEQ multiplex PCR reads in MiXCR, one entry per CDR3 protein. The repertoire consists of some 110,000 distinct CDR3 sequences, with about 92% occurring once and the leading ten covering less than 0.4%. Sequenced material: CD8+ T cells from PBMCs. The receptors here all came from a human donor with multiple sclerosis. The CDR3 runs from the conserved cysteine through the conserved F or W. D genes are given only for firm matches. Only part of the rows carry a size: once, few, many, or a class if the clone is expanded.

cdr3_length,j_call,v_call,clone_size,d_call,cdr3_nt,cdr3_aa
13,TRBJ2-1,TRBV29-1,once,TRBD1,TGCAGCGCCCAGGGGGCGTCCTACAATGAGCAGTTCTTC,CSAQGASYNEQFF
13,TRBJ1-2,TRBV29-1,NA,NA,TGCAGCGTTGAAGGTGGAGGGAACTATGGCTACACCTTC,CSVEGGGNYGYTF
15,TRBJ1-1,TRBV19,once,NA,TGTGCCAGTAGTATACTTGGCAGCCAAAACACTGAAGCTTTCTTT,CASSILGSQNTEAFF
16,TRBJ2-3,TRBV28,once,TRBD2,TGTGCCAGCAGTCAGACTAGCGGGAGAGGGTCGGATACGCAGTATTTT,CASSQTSGRGSDTQYF
13,TRBJ2-5,TRBV30,NA,NA,TGTGCCTGGGCCTCTTGGCAGGGAGAGACCCAGTACTTC,CAWASWQGETQYF
16,TRBJ1-1,TRBV11-2,NA,TRBD1,TGTGCCAGCAGCTTTCCTCGAGGGGGGACAGATGGAAAAGCTTTCTTT,CASSFPRGGTDGKAFF
15,TRBJ2-4,TRBV29-1,NA,NA,TGCAGCGTTGTGGACCCTGGCGGTGTCAAAAACATTCAGTACTTC,CSVVDPGGVKNIQYF
14,TRBJ2-3,TRBV9,NA,TRBD2,TGTGCCAGCAGCGTAGGTCTAGCGGGAGACTCGCAGTATTTT,CASSVGLAGDSQYF
14,TRBJ1-1,TRBV12-3/TRBV12-4,NA,TRBD1,TGTGCCAGCAGCCCGACAGGGTTAGACACTGAAGCTTTCTTT,CASSPTGLDTEAFF
16,TRBJ2-3,TRBV20-1,NA,TRBD2,TGCAGTGCTAGCGTCTCACTAGCGGGAGGTTCAGATACGCAGTATTTT,CSASVSLAGGSDTQYF
13,TRBJ2-5,TRBV7-9,NA,NA,TGTGCCAGCAGTTCCCGAGGGCAAGAGACCCAGTACTTC,CASSSRGQETQYF
14,TRBJ2-7,TRBV12-3/TRBV12-4,NA,NA,TGTGCCAGCAGTTCCGCCCGACTAGTCTACGAGCAGTACTTC,CASSSARLVYEQYF
16,TRBJ1-5,TRBV7-8,NA,NA,TGTGCCAGCAGCCCACCACTGGGACACGTCAATCAGCCCCAGCATTTT,CASSPPLGHVNQPQHF
15,TRBJ1-2,TRBV2,NA,NA,TGTGCCAGCACCGCCCCGGGGCTGACGAACTATGGCTACACCTTC,CASTAPGLTNYGYTF
15,TRBJ2-6,TRBV9,NA,NA,TGTGCCAGCAGCGTAGAACCCTCTGGGGCCAACGTCCTGACTTTC,CASSVEPSGANVLTF
16,TRBJ2-2,TRBV27,NA,NA,TGTGCCAGCAGTTTATTCTGGGGTGAGAACACCGGGGAGCTGTTTTTT,CASSLFWGENTGELFF
11,TRBJ2-7,TRBV29-1,once,NA,TGCAGCGTTGGACGGGACGACGAGCAGTACTTC,CSVGRDDEQYF
15,TRBJ1-3,TRBV4-1,NA,NA,TGCGCCAGCAGCCAAGTTCGAGGGGCTGGAAACACCATATATTTT,CASSQVRGAGNTIYF
16,TRBJ2-5,TRBV2,NA,TRBD1,TGTGCCAGCAGTGGAGTCGGGACAGGGGGGTTAGAGACCCAGTACTTC,CASSGVGTGGLETQYF
13,TRBJ2-1,TRBV29-1,NA,NA,TGCAGCGACCGACTAGTTGTTTACAATGAGCAGTTCTTC,CSDRLVVYNEQFF
17,TRBJ1-5,TRBV27,NA,TRBD1,TGTGCCAGCAGTAGCTGGGGGCGCGAGGGGGCCAATCAGCCCCAGCATTTT,CASSSWGREGANQPQHF
15,TRBJ2-1,TRBV12-3/TRBV12-4,NA,NA,TGTGCCAGCAGTTTAGGCGGAAGCGGGTACAATGAGCAGTTCTTC,CASSLGGSGYNEQFF
15,TRBJ2-7,TRBV27,NA,TRBD2,TGTGCCAGCAGTGGGACTAGCGGTAACTTCTACGAGCAGTACTTC,CASSGTSGNFYEQYF
15,TRBJ2-3,TRBV5-1,NA,NA,TGCGCCAGCAGCTTGGCCCACCCAGCGGGAGATACGCAGTATTTT,CASSLAHPAGDTQYF